The 15 T cell receptor beta chains below all came from one sample that was sequenced in a study of cytomegalovirus exposure and HLA in healthy donors. The PCR was carried out with 60 Vbeta primers and 13 Jbeta primers. Generated by immunoSEQ multiplex PCR, the TCRdb table keeps only in-frame clones and is missing some. The sample carries around 130,000 clones, about 66% recorded once. The specimen sequenced was PBMCs. The receptors come from a man aged 30 to 39 in good health and CMV-seropositive.

The chain carries TRBV5-1 and TRBJ2-1; weak D call: TRBD1 (5 bases). The CDR3 sequence is 15 residues long. Germline CDR1 reads SGHRS; CDR2 reads YFSETQ. V lost 4 bases to trimming and J lost 0 bases, with 11 bases between them. DNA of the CDR3: TGCGCCAGCAGCCGGGCCCAGGGCTCCTACAATGAGCAGTTCTTC. Protein sequence: CASSRAQGSYNEQFF.

This chain links TRBV18 with TRBJ2-5; TRBD2 aligns across 7 bases. The ends lost 3 bases at V and 2 bases at J; junction bases unmatched: 6. CDR1 is KGHSH, CDR2 LQKENI, per germline. This CDR3 contains 15 residues. Here the CDR3 DNA reads TGTGCCAGCTCACCGGGGGGGATCTCACAAGAGACCCAGTACTTC. Protein product: CASSPGGISQETQYF.

This clone was detected a few times. The V gene is TRBV9, the J gene TRBJ1-1, with D possibly TRBD1 on 5 matching bases. The CDR3 totals 14 residues. Looked up from germline, CDR1 is SGDLS and CDR2 is YYNGEE. Between the trimmed V and J ends, which lost 4 bases and 5 bases, there was a span of 15 bases. The CDR3 DNA reads as TGTGCCAGCAGCCCTAGGGGATCCTATACTGAAGCTTTCTTT. The encoded protein is CASSPRGSYTEAFF. The complete variable domain, with remaining parts taken from reference TRBV9 and TRBJ1-1, reads DSGVTQTPKHLITATGQRVTLRCSPRSGDLSVYWYQQSLDQGLQFLIQYYNGEERAKGNILERFSAQQFPDLHSELNLSSLELGDSALYFCASSPRGSYTEAFFGQGTRLTVV.

To note about this clone: Other DNA sequences of this sample code for an identical CDR3. The chain joins TRBV6-5 to TRBJ1-1; D is ambiguous. The CDR3 extends over 12 amino acids. V was pared by 5 bases and J by 1 base, with 5 bases between. Germline V gene sequence: CDR1 MNHEY, CDR2 SVGAGI. Here the CDR3 reads CASSARNTEAFF. The CDR3, as DNA: TGTGCCAGCAGTGCGCGGAACACTGAAGCTTTCTTT.

V usage is TRBV5-1 and J usage is TRBJ1-1, with 7 bases lining up with TRBD1. The trim removed 3 bases at V and 1 base at J, leaving 6 bases unmatched. Germline CDR1 and CDR2: SGHRS and YFSETQ. CDR3 length: 15 residues. The CDR3 DNA reads TGCGCCAGCAGCTACCCCGGGACAGCGAACACTGAAGCTTTCTTT. This translates into CASSYPGTANTEAFF.

The chain is built from TRBV7-2 and TRBJ2-2; 11 bases are a match to TRBD2. J gave up 4 bases and V 5 bases, and 15 bases lay outside the gene matches. CDR1 is SGHTA and CDR2 is FQGNSA in the germline V gene. The CDR3 length is 19 residues. CDR3 bases: TGTGCCAGCAGCATCTTCTATAGCGGGAGGGGGTGGGGCACCGGGGAGCTGTTTTTT. Translating it yields CASSIFYSGRGWGTGELFF. Together with reference TRBV7-2 and TRBJ2-2, the CDR3 gives the full variable domain: GAGVSQSPSNKVTEKGKDVELRCDPISGHTALYWYRQSLGQGLEFLIYFQGNSAPDKSGLPSDRFSAERTGGSVSTLTIQRTQQEDSAVYLCASSIFYSGRGWGTGELFFGEGSRLTVL.

The rearrangement links TRBV4-2 to TRBJ1-4; 7 bases fit TRBD1. Trimming at V came to 4 bases and at J to 5 bases, leaving 7 bases not matched to a gene. The CDR3 sequence is 15 residues long. Germline V gene data show CDR1 as LGHNA and CDR2 as YNFKEQ. The CDR3 reads CASSLWDSLNEKLFF. CDR3 DNA: TGTGCCAGCAGCCTTTGGGACAGCCTGAATGAAAAACTGTTTTTT.

The chain joins TRBV9 to TRBJ2-1; no clear D. The V end lost 0 bases, the J end lost 0 bases, and 7 bases lay between the germline ends. The germline CDR1 and CDR2 sequences are SGDLS and YYNGEE. The CDR3 is 15 residues long. The CDR3 here is CASSVGADSYNEQFF. For the CDR3, the DNA is TGTGCCAGCAGCGTAGGAGCCGACTCCTACAATGAGCAGTTCTTC.

This chain joins TRBV4-2 and TRBJ2-7, with 12 nucleotides matching TRBD2. Germline CDR1 LGHNA, CDR2 YNFKEQ. Unmatched junction bases numbered 3, after V lost 5 bases and J lost 4 bases. The CDR3 sequence is 14 residues long. DNA for the CDR3: TGTGCCAGCAGCTGGGGACTAGCGGGTTACGAGCAGTACTTC. Translation: CASSWGLAGYEQYF.

The chain combines TRBV27 with TRBJ2-7; D might be TRBD2 (6 bases). The CDR3 runs 17 residues. V was clipped by 6 bases and J by 0 bases, with 21 bases between them. CDR1 and CDR2 (germline): MNHEY, SMNVEV (reference sequence). The CDR3 protein is CASSPERGYGSSYEQYF. CDR3 nucleotides: TGTGCCAGCAGCCCTGAACGCGGATACGGGAGCTCCTACGAGCAGTACTTC.

This clone was seen only a few times. The chain carries TRBV6-1 and TRBJ2-3; possible D gene TRBD1, 5 bases. The CDR3 totals 13 residues. CDR1 is MNHNS, CDR2 SASEGT, per germline. V was cut by 7 bases and J by 1 base, with 9 bases left in between. CDR3 in amino acids: CASTPRGTDTQYF. The CDR3 nucleotides are TGTGCCAGCACACCCAGGGGCACAGATACGCAGTATTTT.

Comments on this clone: The junction and the germline gene differ at one end; a read error may be behind it. The rearrangement joins TRBV4-3 to TRBJ2-3; no firm D call. Germline CDR1 is LGHNA and CDR2 is YSLEER. The CDR3 consists of 15 residues. For the CDR3, the DNA is TGCGCCAGCAGCCAGAGTACTTCCTACACAGATATGCAGTATTTT. Translated, it gives CASSQSTSYTDMQYF.

This rearrangement joins TRBV5-8 to TRBJ1-2; D ambiguous. Germline V CDR1 and CDR2: SGHTS, YDEGEE. V was cut by 0 bases and J by 2 bases, with 14 bases left in between. The CDR3 is made up of 16 amino acids. CDR3 sequence (DNA): TGTGCCAGCAGCTTGGGGTTTGGCTCGGGGAACTATGGCTACACCTTC. It codes for CASSLGFGSGNYGYTF.

The chain couples TRBV9 to TRBJ1-1; D is possibly TRBD1 (5 bases). Germline CDR1 is SGDLS and CDR2 is YYNGEE. This CDR3 has 14 residues. V lost 0 bases to trimming and J lost 0 bases, with 6 bases between them. CDR3 protein: CASSVAGMNTEAFF. The CDR3 nucleotides read TGTGCCAGCAGCGTAGCAGGGATGAACACTGAAGCTTTCTTT.

CDR3 sequence: CASRPTGGSYNEQFF. CDR3 bases: TGTGCCAGCCGACCGACAGGGGGCTCCTACAATGAGCAGTTCTTC. The chain couples TRBV7-3 to TRBJ2-1; TRBD1 matches at 9 bases. Germline CDR1 reads SGHTA; CDR2 reads FQGTGA. V trimming: 8 bases; J trimming: 0 bases; junction bases outside the gene matches: 5. This CDR3 region has 15 residues.